This is a list of T cell receptor beta chains from one sample in a study of metastatic and nonmetastatic thyroid tumors. TCRdb re-processed the PCR reads through MiXCR. The data show approximately 82,000 clones, approximately 12% seen once. Sequenced: tumor tissue. All receptors come from a female donor with papillary thyroid cancer or a benign thyroid nodule (not recorded which). Some clones in this sample may be carry-over from other donors' samples. CDR3s include the opening cysteine and the closing phenylalanine or tryptophan. D genes are given only for firm matches. Rows give clone size only sometimes, using once, few, many, or a class for an expanded clone.

d_call	v_call	j_call	clone_size	cdr3_aa	cdr3_nt
TRBD1	TRBV30	TRBJ1-6	many	CAWSRPGTGYSPLHF	TGTGCCTGGAGCCGACCCGGGACAGGGTATTCACCCCTCCACTTT
.	TRBV10-3	TRBJ2-7	many	CAISESGFADPYEQYF	TGTGCCATCAGTGAGTCGGGGTTCGCTGATCCCTACGAGCAGTACTTC
.	TRBV7-2	TRBJ1-3	many	CASNYGFLGNTIYF	TGTGCCAGCAACTACGGCTTCTTAGGAAACACCATATATTTT
.	TRBV9	TRBJ2-5	many	CASSGYQETQYF	TGTGCCAGCAGCGGTTACCAAGAGACCCAGTACTTC
.	TRBV7-2	TRBJ2-7	many	CASSLRQPEPYEQYF	TGTGCCAGCAGCTTAAGGCAACCGGAGCCTTACGAGCAGTACTTC
.	TRBV7-9	TRBJ1-5	many	CASSPGGWNQPQHF	TGTGCCAGCAGCCCCGGGGGCTGGAATCAGCCCCAGCATTTT
TRBD1	TRBV24-1	TRBJ2-1	few	CATKTGGGEQFF	TGTGCCACAAAAACAGGGGGCGGTGAGCAGTTCTTC
.	TRBV7-9	TRBJ1-1	many	CASSLAGSDTEAFF	TGTGCCAGCAGCTTAGCGGGCTCTGACACTGAAGCTTTCTTT
.	TRBV14	TRBJ2-1	many	CASSHPDSNSYNEQFF	TGTGCCAGCAGCCACCCGGACAGTAACTCCTACAATGAGCAGTTCTTC
.	TRBV12-5	TRBJ2-3	many	CASVEPRGLNTDTQYF	TGTGCTAGTGTCGAACCCAGGGGCCTTAACACAGATACGCAGTATTTT
.	TRBV7-6	TRBJ2-5	many	CASSPYLDPNYQETQYF	TGTGCCAGCAGCCCGTACTTGGACCCAAATTACCAAGAGACCCAGTACTTC
TRBD2	TRBV9	TRBJ2-1	.	CASSSRTSRARNEQLF	TGTGCCAGCAGCTCACGGACTAGTAGAGCGCGCAATGAGCAGCTCTTC
.	TRBV6-2/TRBV6-3	TRBJ2-3	many	CASRYTDTQYF	TGTGCCAGCAGGTATACAGATACGCAGTATTTT
.	TRBV7-7	TRBJ2-7	many	CASSSSLTAYEQYF	TGTGCTAGCAGCTCCTCTCTGACAGCCTACGAGCAGTACTTC
.	TRBV11-2	TRBJ2-7	.	CASSLDSSRSYEQYF	TGTGCCAGCAGCCTAGATAGCTCCAGATCCTACGAGCAGTACTTC
TRBD1	TRBV5-6	TRBJ1-6	many	CASKPGQGGSPLHF	TGTGCCAGCAAACCGGGACAGGGCGGATCACCCCTCCACTTT
.	TRBV11-2	TRBJ1-3	.	CASSRDLRTAGNTIYF	TGTGCCAGCAGCCGAGACCTCCGGACGGCTGGAAACACCATATATTTT
TRBD1	TRBV5-1	TRBJ1-1	many	CASSDRGGAEAFF	TGCGCCAGCTCGGACAGGGGTGGGGCTGAAGCTTTCTTT
.	TRBV20-1	TRBJ2-1	.	CSARDGRPSYYNEKFF	TGCAGTGCTAGAGACGGACGGCCGAGCTACTACAATGAGAAGTTCTTC
.	TRBV19	TRBJ1-4	many	CASSIGKGKLFF	TGTGCCAGTAGTATAGGCAAAGGAAAACTGTTTTTT
TRBD1	TRBV7-2	TRBJ1-2	many	CASSPIPMTGTIGYGYTF	TGTGCCAGCAGCCCCATACCGATGACAGGGACCATCGGCTATGGCTACACCTTC
.	TRBV7-2	TRBJ2-1	many	CASSLVGEGNEQFF	TGTGCCAGCAGCTTAGTCGGAGAGGGGAATGAGCAGTTCTTC
.	TRBV5-1	TRBJ2-1	many	CASSLAGFHNEQFF	TGCGCCAGCAGCTTGGCGGGCTTCCACAATGAGCAGTTCTTC
TRBD1	TRBV4-1	TRBJ2-7	.	CASSQAGQVDEQYF	TGCGCCAGCAGCCAAGCGGGACAGGTGGACGAGCAGTACTTC
.	TRBV30	TRBJ2-1	many	CAWRDHRNEQFF	TGTGCCTGGAGGGACCACCGCAATGAGCAGTTCTTC
.	TRBV9	TRBJ2-3	many	CASSPDAMYADTQYF	TGTGCCAGCAGCCCCGATGCCATGTATGCAGATACGCAGTATTTT
.	TRBV12-3/TRBV12-4	TRBJ1-4	many	CASSPRRGEKLFF	TGTGCCAGCAGTCCTAGGAGAGGTGAAAAACTGTTTTTT
.	TRBV28	TRBJ2-1	many	CASSLWNFGLGYEQFF	TGTGCCAGCAGTTTATGGAATTTTGGGCTAGGCTATGAGCAGTTCTTC
.	TRBV5-1	TRBJ2-4	many	CASSSGQGVYIQYF	TGCGCCAGCAGCTCTGGTCAGGGTGTGTACATTCAGTACTTC
TRBD2	TRBV11-3	TRBJ2-3	many	CASSLGLAGDTQYF	TGTGCCAGCAGCTTAGGCCTAGCGGGAGATACGCAGTATTTT
.	TRBV20-1	TRBJ2-4	.	CSASLGALAKNIQYF	TGCAGTGCTAGCTTAGGCGCCCTAGCCAAAAACATTCAGTACTTC
TRBD1	TRBV6-1	TRBJ2-5	many	CASRRALTGGLETQYF	TGTGCCAGCCGGCGGGCCTTAACAGGGGGGTTGGAGACCCAGTACTTC
.	TRBV7-7	TRBJ2-3	many	CASSLGASASTDTQYF	TGTGCTAGCAGCCTCGGCGCTAGCGCATCCACAGATACGCAGTATTTT
TRBD2	TRBV9	TRBJ2-3	many	CASSSTLAGGFIDTQYF	TGTGCCAGCAGCTCCACCCTAGCGGGAGGTTTCATAGATACGCAGTATTTT
TRBD1	TRBV20-1	TRBJ2-7	.	CSGRGDRLYEQYF	TGCAGTGGCAGGGGGGACAGGCTCTACGAGCAGTACTTC
.	TRBV6-1	TRBJ1-6	many	CASNRARMGSPLHF	TGTGCCAGTAACAGGGCCAGAATGGGATCACCCCTCCACTTT
.	TRBV9	TRBJ2-1	many	CASSSLVGNEQFF	TGTGCCAGCAGCTCCTTAGTCGGCAATGAGCAGTTCTTC
.	TRBV12-5	TRBJ2-7	few	CASGAGVAIRYEQYF	TGTGCTAGTGGGGCAGGGGTGGCCATAAGATACGAGCAGTACTTC
TRBD1	TRBV5-1	TRBJ2-7	many	CASSSEGQSYEQYF	TGCGCCAGCAGCTCCGAGGGACAGAGCTACGAGCAGTACTTC
.	TRBV6-1	TRBJ1-6	.	CASRAPGKDSPLHF	TGTGCCAGCAGGGCACCCGGGAAAGATTCACCCCTCCACTTT
TRBD2	TRBV11-3	TRBJ2-1	many	CASSLDLRAGAYNEQFF	TGTGCCAGCAGCTTAGATCTCCGAGCGGGGGCCTACAATGAGCAGTTCTTC
.	TRBV9	TRBJ2-1	many	CASSAENEQFF	TGTGCCAGCAGCGCCGAAAATGAGCAGTTCTTC
TRBD1	TRBV20-1	TRBJ2-7	many	CSAPSRDRSSYEQYF	TGCAGTGCTCCTTCCCGGGACAGGAGCTCCTACGAGCAGTACTTC
TRBD2	TRBV12-3/TRBV12-4	TRBJ2-1	many	CASSLASGRFGNEQFF	TGTGCCAGCAGTTTAGCTAGCGGGAGGTTTGGCAATGAGCAGTTCTTC
TRBD1	TRBV5-1	TRBJ1-1	many	CASSAGTGAFF	TGCGCCAGCAGCGCCGGGACAGGAGCTTTCTTT